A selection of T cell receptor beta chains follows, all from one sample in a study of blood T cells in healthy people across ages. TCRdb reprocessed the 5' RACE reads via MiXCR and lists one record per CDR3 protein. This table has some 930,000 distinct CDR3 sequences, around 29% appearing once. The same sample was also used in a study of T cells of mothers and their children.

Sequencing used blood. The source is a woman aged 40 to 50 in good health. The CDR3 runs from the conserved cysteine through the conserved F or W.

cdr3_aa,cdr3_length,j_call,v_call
CASRGTGVGSETQYF,15,TRBJ2-5,TRBV5-5
CASSLVTQGIIQPQHF,16,TRBJ1-5,TRBV7-9
CASSVAGQGAYEQYF,15,TRBJ2-7,TRBV9
CSAVEGRGTYEQYF,14,TRBJ2-7,TRBV20-1
CASSFGQGGDTEAFF,15,TRBJ1-1,TRBV7-2
CASSLGQGSYNGQFF,15,TRBJ2-1,TRBV12-3/TRBV12-4
CASNQATGVVTDTQYF,16,TRBJ2-3,TRBV4-1
CASSGGTGGGTEAFF,15,TRBJ1-1,TRBV28
CASSLETDSPLHF,13,TRBJ1-6,TRBV5-1
CASSPARTGGPVYEQYF,17,TRBJ2-7,TRBV7-2
CASSAGQPWGDEQFF,15,TRBJ2-1,TRBV7-3
CASSQGPASGPQHF,14,TRBJ1-5,TRBV3-1
CASSQLGPSTGELFF,15,TRBJ2-2,TRBV4-3
CASSVHGVGYTF,12,TRBJ1-2,TRBV2
CASSLSGGERAGELFF,16,TRBJ2-2,TRBV28
CASSLVSTGYTF,12,TRBJ1-2,TRBV7-9
CASSHGGPEAFF,12,TRBJ1-1,TRBV3-1
CASSGLGGGQADTQYF,16,TRBJ2-3,TRBV27
CASSLGLDAQEQFF,14,TRBJ2-1,TRBV7-3
CATSRDPGEGAVYSNQPQHF,20,TRBJ1-5,TRBV15
CASSPDVGREQYF,13,TRBJ2-7,TRBV12-3/TRBV12-4
CASSHKSGWTRDPYEQYF,18,TRBJ2-7,TRBV28
CATSKGQGPNYGYTF,15,TRBJ1-2,TRBV15
CASSSLTEQYF,11,TRBJ2-7,TRBV12-3/TRBV12-4
CASSLTYRTASTDTQYF,17,TRBJ2-3,TRBV11-2
CASRLARGTDTQYF,14,TRBJ2-3,TRBV6-5
CASSQGATVYNEQFF,15,TRBJ2-1,TRBV4-3
CSALGGTAYEQYF,13,TRBJ2-7,TRBV20-1
CASSQVGGANEQFF,14,TRBJ2-1,TRBV4-3
CASSQVDALEETQYF,15,TRBJ2-5,TRBV3-1
CASSSAGLGEQYF,13,TRBJ2-7,TRBV9
CASSPRQGHTEAFF,14,TRBJ1-1,TRBV9
CASSLAGQLAQYF,13,TRBJ2-3,TRBV7-2
CASSAGQGSNQPQHF,15,TRBJ1-5,TRBV5-5
CASSSRTGGSYEQYF,15,TRBJ2-7,TRBV7-2
CAGSQVRQGGIQYF,14,TRBJ2-4,TRBV16
CAWIAGAGGPSSYNEQFF,18,TRBJ2-1,TRBV30
CASSVGGTPSTDTQYF,16,TRBJ2-3,TRBV9
CSARDHEPGGMDTQYF,16,TRBJ2-3,TRBV20-1
CASSSPHGGKYF,12,TRBJ2-5,TRBV28
CASSLGGPATNEKLFF,16,TRBJ1-4,TRBV12-3/TRBV12-4
CASSLALQGDQPQHF,15,TRBJ1-5,TRBV7-2
CASSLRATEAFF,12,TRBJ1-1,TRBV28
CASSLNLQYNEQFF,14,TRBJ2-1,TRBV12-3/TRBV12-4
CASSYKETGSTDTQYF,16,TRBJ2-3,TRBV6-5
CASSDISTGREGNTEAFF,18,TRBJ1-1,TRBV7-9
CASIFSLGDEQFF,13,TRBJ2-1,TRBV28
CASSLVLSIGLNEKLFF,17,TRBJ1-4,TRBV28
CASSGYNRGTYEQYF,15,TRBJ2-7,TRBV28
CASSPGSYSYEQYF,14,TRBJ2-7,TRBV7-2
CASSATGLHTEAFF,14,TRBJ1-1,TRBV9
CATSSGTDIYGYTF,14,TRBJ1-2,TRBV24-1
CASSLYLGRADGYTF,15,TRBJ1-2,TRBV12-3/TRBV12-4
CAGREAPSGAYLEQYF,16,TRBJ2-4,TRBV21-1
CASSQDRWGQGMNTEAFF,18,TRBJ1-1,TRBV3-1
CASSLYGADTQYF,13,TRBJ2-3,TRBV28
CASSTSSSYNEQFF,14,TRBJ2-1,TRBV9
CASSLGVRGHEQYF,14,TRBJ2-7,TRBV27
CASTHGGLNEKLFF,14,TRBJ1-4,TRBV12-3/TRBV12-4
CASSYSPDFQETQYF,15,TRBJ2-5,TRBV6-5